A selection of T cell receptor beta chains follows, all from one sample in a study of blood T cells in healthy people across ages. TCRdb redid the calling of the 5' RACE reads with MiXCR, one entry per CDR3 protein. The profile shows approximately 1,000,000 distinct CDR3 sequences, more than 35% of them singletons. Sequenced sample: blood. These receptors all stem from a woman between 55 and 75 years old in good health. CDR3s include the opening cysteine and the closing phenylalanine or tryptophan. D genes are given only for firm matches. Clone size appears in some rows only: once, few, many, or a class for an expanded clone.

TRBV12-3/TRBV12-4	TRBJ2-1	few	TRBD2	CASSPGLAGTEQFF	TGTGCCAGCAGTCCGGGACTAGCGGGAACGGAGCAGTTCTTC
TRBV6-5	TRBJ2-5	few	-	CASSYWQGETQYF	TGTGCCAGCAGTTACTGGCAGGGGGAGACCCAGTACTTC
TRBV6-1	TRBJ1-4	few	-	CASSADLLSGEKLFF	TGTGCCAGCAGTGCGGACCTGCTCAGCGGTGAAAAACTGTTTTTT
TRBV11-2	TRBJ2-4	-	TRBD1	CASNILLGTGKNIQYF	TGTGCCAGCAACATACTCCTCGGGACAGGAAAAAACATTCAGTACTTC
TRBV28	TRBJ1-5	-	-	CASTLGRNNQPQHF	TGTGCCAGCACCTTAGGGCGGAACAATCAGCCCCAGCATTTT
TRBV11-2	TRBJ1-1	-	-	CASRSPVGAFF	TGTGCCAGCAGATCCCCCGTCGGGGCTTTCTTT
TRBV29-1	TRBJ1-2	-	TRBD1	CGALDRGSYGYTF	TGCGGCGCCCTGGACAGGGGGTCCTATGGCTACACCTTC
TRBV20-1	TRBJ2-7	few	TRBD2	CSANPGLASSYEQYF	TGCAGTGCCAACCCGGGACTAGCGAGCTCCTACGAGCAGTACTTC
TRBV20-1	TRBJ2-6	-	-	CSAEHKSQFSGANVLTF	TGCAGTGCTGAGCATAAGTCCCAGTTCTCTGGGGCCAACGTCCTGACTTTC
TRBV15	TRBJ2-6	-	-	CATRRGTVFSGANVLTF	TGTGCCACCAGACGCGGGACAGTATTCTCTGGGGCCAACGTCCTGACTTTC
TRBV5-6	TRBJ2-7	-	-	CASSLGSPPLSYEQYF	TGTGCCAGCAGCTTGGGGAGCCCCCCCCTCTCCTACGAGCAGTACTTC
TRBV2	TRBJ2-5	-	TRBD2	CASSSTSGSFETQYF	TGTGCCAGCAGTTCCACTAGCGGGAGTTTTGAGACCCAGTACTTC
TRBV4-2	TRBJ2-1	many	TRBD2	CASSQAGLALSYNEQFF	TGTGCCAGCAGCCAAGCAGGACTAGCTCTTTCCTACAATGAGCAGTTCTTC
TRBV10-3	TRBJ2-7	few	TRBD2	CAISDPSGRDFYEQYF	TGTGCCATCAGTGACCCTAGCGGGAGGGATTTCTACGAGCAGTACTTC
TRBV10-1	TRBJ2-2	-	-	CASSAKPGGELFF	TGCGCCAGCAGTGCTAAACCGGGCGGGGAGCTGTTTTTT
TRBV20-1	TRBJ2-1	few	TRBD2	CSATPSSGSRHEQFF	TGCAGTGCGACGCCCTCTAGCGGGAGTAGGCATGAGCAGTTCTTC
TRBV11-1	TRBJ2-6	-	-	CASSLQALGANVLTF	TGTGCCAGCAGCTTACAAGCCCTCGGGGCCAACGTCCTGACTTTC
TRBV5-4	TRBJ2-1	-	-	CASTPQGPNNEQFF	TGTGCCAGCACCCCCCAGGGTCCCAACAATGAGCAGTTCTTC
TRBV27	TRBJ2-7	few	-	CASSGTASGSYEQYF	TGTGCCAGCAGCGGGACAGCCAGCGGGAGCTACGAGCAGTACTTC
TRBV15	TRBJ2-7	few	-	CATSRESRGSSYEQYF	TGTGCCACCAGCAGAGAAAGCAGGGGTAGTTCCTACGAGCAGTACTTC
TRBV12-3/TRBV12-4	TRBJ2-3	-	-	CASNPQGGADTQYF	TGTGCCAGCAACCCACAGGGTGGCGCAGATACGCAGTATTTT
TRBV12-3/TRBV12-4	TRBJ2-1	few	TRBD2	CASSLAGLARHEQFF	TGTGCCAGCAGTTTAGCGGGACTAGCGAGGCATGAGCAGTTCTTC
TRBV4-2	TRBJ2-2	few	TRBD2	CASSQDELAGGSSGELFF	TGTGCCAGCAGCCAAGATGAGCTAGCGGGAGGGTCCAGCGGGGAGCTGTTTTTT
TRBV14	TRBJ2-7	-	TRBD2	CASSPDVAGGGWYEQYF	TGTGCCAGCAGCCCGGATGTAGCGGGAGGAGGGTGGTACGAGCAGTACTTC
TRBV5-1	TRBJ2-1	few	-	CASSLAWGSEQFF	TGCGCCAGCAGCTTGGCTTGGGGTTCTGAGCAGTTCTTC
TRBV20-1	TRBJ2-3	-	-	CSASPGLRTDTQYF	TGCAGTGCTAGCCCGGGACTCCGCACAGATACGCAGTATTTT
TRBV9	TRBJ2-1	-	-	CASGDPGADNEQFF	TGTGCCAGCGGAGATCCGGGGGCTGACAATGAGCAGTTCTTC
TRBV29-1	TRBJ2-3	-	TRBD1	CSVGDRADTQYF	TGCAGCGTTGGGGACAGGGCAGATACGCAGTATTTT
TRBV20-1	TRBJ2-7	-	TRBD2	CSARRGLSGSDEQYF	TGCAGTGCTAGGAGGGGCTTAAGCGGGAGTGACGAGCAGTACTTC